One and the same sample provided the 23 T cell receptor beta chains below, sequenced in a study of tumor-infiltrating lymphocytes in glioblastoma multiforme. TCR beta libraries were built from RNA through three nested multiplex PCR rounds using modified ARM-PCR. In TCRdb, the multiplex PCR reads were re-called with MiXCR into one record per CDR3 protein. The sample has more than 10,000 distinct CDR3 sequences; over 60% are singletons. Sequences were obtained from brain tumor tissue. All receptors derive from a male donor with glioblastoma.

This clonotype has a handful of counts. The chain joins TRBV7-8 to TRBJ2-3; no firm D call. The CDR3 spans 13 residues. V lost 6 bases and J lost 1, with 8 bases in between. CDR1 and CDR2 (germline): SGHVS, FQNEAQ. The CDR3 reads CASSIIGTDTQYF. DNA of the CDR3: TGTGCCAGCAGTATTATAGGCACAGATACGCAGTATTTT.

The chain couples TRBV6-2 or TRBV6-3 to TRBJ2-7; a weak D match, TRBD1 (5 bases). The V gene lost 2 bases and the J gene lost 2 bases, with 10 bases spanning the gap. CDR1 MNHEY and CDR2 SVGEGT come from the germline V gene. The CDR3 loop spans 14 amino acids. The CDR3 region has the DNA TGTGCCAGCAGTTACGTAGGGGATCCCTACGAGCAGTACTTC. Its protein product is CASSYVGDPYEQYF.

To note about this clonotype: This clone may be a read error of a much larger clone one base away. CDR3 region: CASSPGRFNSCEQYF. The CDR3 bases are TGTGCCAGCAGCCCCGGGAGGTTTAACTCCTGCGAGCAGTACTTC. This rearrangement joins TRBV11-1 to TRBJ2-7; 7 bases map to TRBD2. CDR3 length: 15 amino acids. Germline loops: CDR1 SGHAT, CDR2 FQDESV (reference sequence).

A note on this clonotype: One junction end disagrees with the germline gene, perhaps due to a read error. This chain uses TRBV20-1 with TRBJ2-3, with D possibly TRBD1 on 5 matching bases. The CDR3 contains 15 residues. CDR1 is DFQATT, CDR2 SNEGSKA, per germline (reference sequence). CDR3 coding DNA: TGCGGTGCCCTACGGACACGGACGACCCTTAATACACAGTATTTT. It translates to CGALRTRTTLNTQYF.

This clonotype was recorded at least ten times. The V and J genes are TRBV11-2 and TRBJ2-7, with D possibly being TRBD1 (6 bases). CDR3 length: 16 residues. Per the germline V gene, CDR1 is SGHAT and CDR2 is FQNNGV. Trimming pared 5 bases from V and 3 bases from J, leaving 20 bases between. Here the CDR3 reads CASSPLGRTDNYEQYF. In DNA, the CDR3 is TGTGCCAGCAGCCCCCTAGGTCGGACAGACAACTACGAGCAGTACTTC.

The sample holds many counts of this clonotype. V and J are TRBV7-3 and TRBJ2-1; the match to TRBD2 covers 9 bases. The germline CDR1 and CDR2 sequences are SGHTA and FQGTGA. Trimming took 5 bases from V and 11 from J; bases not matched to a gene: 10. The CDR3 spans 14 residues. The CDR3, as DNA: TGTGCCAGCAGCGCCGGGACTAGCACCACCCAGCAGTTCTTC. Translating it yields CASSAGTSTTQQFF.

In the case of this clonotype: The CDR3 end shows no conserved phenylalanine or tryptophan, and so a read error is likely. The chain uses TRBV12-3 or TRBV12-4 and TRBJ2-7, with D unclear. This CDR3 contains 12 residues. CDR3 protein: CASSLQPGEQYS. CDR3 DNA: TGTGCCAGTAGTTTACAGCCTGGCGAACAGTACTCC.

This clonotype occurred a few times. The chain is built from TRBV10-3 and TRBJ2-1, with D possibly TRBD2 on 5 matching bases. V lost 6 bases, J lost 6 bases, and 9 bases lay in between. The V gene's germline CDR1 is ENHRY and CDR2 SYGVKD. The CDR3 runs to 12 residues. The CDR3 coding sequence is TGTGCCATCAGAGCGGCCAGCAATGAGCAGTTCTTC. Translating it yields CAIRAASNEQFF.

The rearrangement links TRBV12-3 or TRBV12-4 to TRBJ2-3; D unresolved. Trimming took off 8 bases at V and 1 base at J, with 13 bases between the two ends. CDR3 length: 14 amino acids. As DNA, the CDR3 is TGTGCCAGCTTAGTCGGCGGAGGCACAGATACGCAGTATTTT. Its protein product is CASLVGGGTDTQYF.

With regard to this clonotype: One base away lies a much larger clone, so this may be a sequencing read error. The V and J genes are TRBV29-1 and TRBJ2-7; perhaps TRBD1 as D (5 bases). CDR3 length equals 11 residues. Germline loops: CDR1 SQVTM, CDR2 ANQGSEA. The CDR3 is CGVVRGYEQYF. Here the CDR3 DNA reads TGCGGCGTTGTTAGGGGTTACGAGCAGTACTTC.

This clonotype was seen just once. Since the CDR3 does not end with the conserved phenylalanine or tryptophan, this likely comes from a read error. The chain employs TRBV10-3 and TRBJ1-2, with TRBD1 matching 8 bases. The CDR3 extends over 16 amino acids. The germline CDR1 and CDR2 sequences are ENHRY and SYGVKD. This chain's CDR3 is CAISDPTPQGEYVYTL. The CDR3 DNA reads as TGTGCCATCAGTGACCCCACCCCACAGGGGGAATATGTCTACACCCTC.

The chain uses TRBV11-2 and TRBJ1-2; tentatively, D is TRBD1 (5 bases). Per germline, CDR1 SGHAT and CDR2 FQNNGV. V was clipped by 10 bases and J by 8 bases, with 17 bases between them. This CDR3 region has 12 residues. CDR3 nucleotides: TGTGCCACCTCACCGGGCTGGGGCGGCTACACCTTC. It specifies CATSPGWGGYTF.

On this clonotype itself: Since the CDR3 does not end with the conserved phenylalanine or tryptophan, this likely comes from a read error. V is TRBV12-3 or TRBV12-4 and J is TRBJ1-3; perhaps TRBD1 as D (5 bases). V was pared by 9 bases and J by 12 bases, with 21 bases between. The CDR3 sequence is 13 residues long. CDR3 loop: CASSKLQMDIIYV. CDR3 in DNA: TGTGCCAGTAGCAAACTTCAAATGGACATCATATATGTT.

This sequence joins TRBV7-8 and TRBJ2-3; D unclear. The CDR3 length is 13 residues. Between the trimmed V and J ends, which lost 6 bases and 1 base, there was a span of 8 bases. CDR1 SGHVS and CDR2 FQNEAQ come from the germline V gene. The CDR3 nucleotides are TGTGCCAGCAGTTTTGGTGGCACAGATACGCAGTATTTT. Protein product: CASSFGGTDTQYF.

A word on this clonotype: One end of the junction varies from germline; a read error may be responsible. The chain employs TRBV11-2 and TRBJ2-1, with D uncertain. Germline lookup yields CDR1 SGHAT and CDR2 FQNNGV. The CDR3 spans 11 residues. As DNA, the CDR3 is TGTGCCAGCGGCTTAGAGACCACGGGGTTCTTC. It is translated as CASGLETTGFF.

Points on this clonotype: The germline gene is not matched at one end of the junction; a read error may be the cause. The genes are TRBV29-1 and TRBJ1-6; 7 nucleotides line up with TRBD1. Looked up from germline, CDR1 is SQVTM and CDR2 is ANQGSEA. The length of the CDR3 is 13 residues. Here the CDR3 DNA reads TGCGGCCTTGCCAGGGACAGAGAATCACCCCTCCACTTC. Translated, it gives CGLARDRESPLHF.

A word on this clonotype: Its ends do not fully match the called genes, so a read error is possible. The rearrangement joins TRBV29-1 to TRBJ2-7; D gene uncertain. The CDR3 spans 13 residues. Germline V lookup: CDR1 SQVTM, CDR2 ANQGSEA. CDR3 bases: TGCAGCGTCCAAACTGGCGGCACCTACGAGGAGTACTTC. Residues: CSVQTGGTYEEYF.

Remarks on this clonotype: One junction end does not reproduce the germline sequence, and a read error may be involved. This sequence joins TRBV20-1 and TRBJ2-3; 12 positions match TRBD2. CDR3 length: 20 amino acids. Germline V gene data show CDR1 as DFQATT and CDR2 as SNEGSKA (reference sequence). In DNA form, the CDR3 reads TGCAGTGCTAGTCGCCCCGGACTAGCGGGAAGACCGAGTAGCACAGATACACAGTATTTT. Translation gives CSASRPGLAGRPSSTDTQYF.

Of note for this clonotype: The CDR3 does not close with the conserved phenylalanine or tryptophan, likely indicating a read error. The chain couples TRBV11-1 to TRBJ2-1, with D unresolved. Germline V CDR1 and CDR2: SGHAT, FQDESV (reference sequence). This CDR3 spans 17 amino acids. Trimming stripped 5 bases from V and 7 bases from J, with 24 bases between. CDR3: CASSQLLPSARSNEQFL. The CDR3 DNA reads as TGTGCCAGCAGCCAATTACTACCAAGCGCGAGGTCGAATGAGCAGTTCCTC.

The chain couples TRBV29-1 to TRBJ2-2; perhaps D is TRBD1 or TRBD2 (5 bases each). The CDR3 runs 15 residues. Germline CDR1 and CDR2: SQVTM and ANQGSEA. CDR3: CIVTGANGFSGELFF. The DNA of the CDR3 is TGCATCGTGACCGGGGCTAACGGATTTAGCGGGGAGCTGTTTTTT.

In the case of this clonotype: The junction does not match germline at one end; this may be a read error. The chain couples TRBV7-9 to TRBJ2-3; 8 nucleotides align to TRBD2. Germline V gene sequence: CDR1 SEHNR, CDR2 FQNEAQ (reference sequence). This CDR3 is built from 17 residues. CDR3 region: CASRLTEGLVSIDTQYF. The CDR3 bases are TGTGCCAGCAGATTAACGGAGGGACTAGTAAGCATAGATACGCAGTATTTT.

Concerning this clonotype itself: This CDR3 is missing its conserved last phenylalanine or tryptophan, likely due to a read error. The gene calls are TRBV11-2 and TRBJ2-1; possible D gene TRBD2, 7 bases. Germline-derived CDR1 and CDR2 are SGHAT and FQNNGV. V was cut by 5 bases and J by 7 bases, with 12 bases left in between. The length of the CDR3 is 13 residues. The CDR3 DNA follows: TGTGCCAGCAGCGTAGGGAGGGGGAATGAGCAGTTCCTC. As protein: CASSVGRGNEQFL.

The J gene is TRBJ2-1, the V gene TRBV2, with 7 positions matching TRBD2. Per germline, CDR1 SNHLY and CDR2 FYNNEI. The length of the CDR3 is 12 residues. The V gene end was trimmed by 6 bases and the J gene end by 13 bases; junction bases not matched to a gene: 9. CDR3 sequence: CASSQRLAPQFF. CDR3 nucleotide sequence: TGTGCCAGCAGCCAAAGACTAGCCCCCCAGTTCTTC.